A selection of T cell receptor beta chains follows, all from one sample in a study of CD8 T cells in ankylosing spondylitis. Via MiXCR, TCRdb re-called the 5' RACE reads, giving one row per CDR3 protein. The sample lists about 160,000 distinct CDR3 sequences; approximately 9.9% were seen once. The sequenced material came from blood, either unsorted or a sorted T cell fraction (not recorded which). These TCRs come from a female donor with ankylosing spondylitis or in good health (not recorded which). CDR3s include the opening cysteine and the closing phenylalanine or tryptophan. A D gene is named only where the DNA matches it firmly. Expanded clones get a size class; other rows say once, few or many, or leave the size out.

>TRBV6-1|13|TRBD2|few|TRBJ2-1
CASRLAGGYEQFF
TGTGCCAGTCGACTAGCGGGGGGGTATGAGCAGTTCTTC
>TRBV6-2/TRBV6-3|13|-|-|TRBJ2-2
CASSYQGNGELFF
TGTGCCAGCAGTTACCAGGGGAACGGGGAGCTGTTTTTT
>TRBV20-1|20|TRBD2|few|TRBJ2-2
CSARDWGSAGVSLNTGELFF
TGCAGTGCTAGAGATTGGGGCTCTGCGGGAGTTTCCTTGAACACCGGGGAGCTGTTTTTT
>TRBV27|14|TRBD2|many|TRBJ2-1
CASNRVGGPTEQFF
TGTGCCAGCAATCGAGTGGGAGGGCCTACTGAGCAGTTCTTC
>TRBV12-3/TRBV12-4|14|-|few|TRBJ1-1
CASTPDILNTEAFF
TGTGCCAGCACCCCGGACATCTTGAACACTGAAGCTTTCTTT
>TRBV5-6|15|-|few|TRBJ1-3
CASSFGVNSGNTIYF
TGTGCCAGCAGCTTCGGGGTTAACTCCGGAAACACCATATATTTT
>TRBV25-1|14|TRBD1|-|TRBJ2-3
CASSEGTGDDTQYF
TGTGCCAGCAGTGAAGGGACAGGGGATGATACGCAGTATTTT
>TRBV6-1|16|-|-|TRBJ2-1
CASSVIGGNSYNEQFF
TGTGCCAGCAGTGTAATCGGAGGGAACTCCTACAATGAGCAGTTCTTC
>TRBV6-2/TRBV6-3|16|-|few|TRBJ1-1
CASSYVKVASGTEAFF
TGTGCCAGCAGTTACGTAAAGGTGGCTTCGGGCACTGAAGCTTTCTTT
>TRBV27|15|-|many|TRBJ2-1
CASSQDYSSYNEQFF
TGTGCCAGCAGCCAGGACTATAGCTCCTACAATGAGCAGTTCTTC
>TRBV4-3|16|-|-|TRBJ2-3
CASSQDHTGPTDTQYF
TGCGCCAGCAGCCAAGATCATACGGGGCCCACAGATACGCAGTATTTT
>TRBV29-1|16|-|-|TRBJ2-7
CSVSRPQGRDPNEQYF
TGCAGCGTTTCCAGGCCGCAGGGGCGCGATCCCAACGAGCAGTACTTC
>TRBV4-1|15|-|few|TRBJ2-3
CASSQVGRSTDTQYF
TGCGCCAGCAGCCAAGTGGGTCGCAGCACAGATACGCAGTATTTT
>TRBV7-8|16|-|many|TRBJ1-4
CASSSSVWATNEKLFF
TGTGCCAGCAGCTCCTCAGTGTGGGCAACTAATGAAAAACTGTTTTTT
>TRBV5-5|12|-|few|TRBJ2-1
CASSLRATEQFF
TGTGCCAGCAGCTTGAGAGCGACTGAGCAGTTCTTC
>TRBV20-1|16|TRBD1|few|TRBJ1-1
CSARSGTGGPKTEAFF
TGCAGTGCTAGATCCGGGACAGGGGGCCCGAAGACTGAAGCTTTCTTT
>TRBV7-9|14|-|many|TRBJ2-7
CASSLSSRGGEQYF
TGTGCCAGCAGCCTCTCCTCCCGAGGGGGCGAGCAGTACTTC
>TRBV4-2|16|-|many|TRBJ1-1
CASSQGVPWINTEAFF
TGTGCCAGCAGCCAAGGTGTTCCCTGGATAAACACTGAAGCTTTCTTT
>TRBV7-9|12|-|many|TRBJ1-1
CASRQTSTEAFF
TGTGCCAGCAGACAGACCAGCACTGAAGCTTTCTTT
>TRBV7-3|14|-|-|TRBJ1-5
CASSLGGPSQPQHF
TGTGCCAGCAGCTTAGGGGGACCCAGTCAGCCCCAGCATTTT
>TRBV5-4|15|TRBD2|-|TRBJ2-5
CASSTGLGRGETQYF
TGTGCCAGCAGTACGGGACTAGGGCGAGGCGAGACCCAGTACTTC
>TRBV7-9|16|TRBD2|-|TRBJ2-1
CASSPHETSGRDEQFF
TGTGCCAGCAGTCCCCACGAGACTAGCGGGAGGGATGAGCAGTTCTTC
>TRBV9|17|TRBD1|-|TRBJ2-1
CASSPRDRASSYNEQFF
TGTGCCAGCAGCCCCCGTGACAGGGCGAGCTCCTACAATGAGCAGTTCTTC
>TRBV30|11|-|-|TRBJ2-7
CAWSLPGEQYF
TGTGCCTGGAGCCTCCCGGGAGAGCAGTACTTC
>TRBV7-6|15|TRBD2|many|TRBJ2-7
CASSLRAGALYEQYF
TGTGCCAGCAGCTTAAGGGCGGGAGCGTTATACGAGCAGTACTTC
>TRBV3-1|16|-|few|TRBJ2-7
CASSPLTVSADYEQYF
TGTGCCAGCAGCCCCCTGACAGTCTCGGCGGACTACGAGCAGTACTTC
>TRBV6-2/TRBV6-3|15|-|few|TRBJ2-1
CAIMKYSGTYNEQFF
TGTGCCATCATGAAGTATAGCGGAACATACAATGAGCAGTTCTTC
>TRBV25-1|12|-|many|TRBJ2-3
CASSDVADTQYF
TGTGCCAGCAGTGACGTTGCAGATACGCAGTATTTT
>TRBV5-1|19|-|-|TRBJ1-1
CASSFLKQGLARSSTEAFF
TGCGCCAGCAGCTTCCTAAAACAGGGCCTCGCTCGGAGTAGCACTGAAGCTTTCTTT
>TRBV7-9|16|TRBD1|few|TRBJ1-2
CASSFGTVEPYYGYTF
TGTGCCAGCAGCTTTGGGACAGTGGAACCCTACTATGGCTACACCTTC
>TRBV7-8|17|-|-|TRBJ2-1
CASSPRGTRSSYNEQFF
TGTGCCAGCAGCCCGCGGGGCACACGCAGCTCCTACAATGAGCAGTTCTTC
>TRBV29-1|15|TRBD1|few|TRBJ2-3
CSVTGQGNSTDTQYF
TGCAGCGTTACTGGACAGGGCAATAGCACAGATACGCAGTATTTT
>TRBV6-1|16|-|few|TRBJ2-1
CASDSETGAKYNEQFF
TGTGCCAGCGATTCCGAGACGGGAGCGAAATACAATGAGCAGTTCTTC
>TRBV27|14|TRBD2|few|TRBJ2-1
CASSLPGGSNEQFF
TGTGCCAGCAGTCTCCCGGGGGGGTCCAATGAGCAGTTCTTC
>TRBV20-1|12|-|few|TRBJ1-1
CSASRRDTEAFF
TGCAGTGCTAGCCGGAGGGACACTGAAGCTTTCTTT
>TRBV20-1|13|TRBD1|few|TRBJ1-1
CSVDRGDYTEAFF
TGCAGTGTGGACAGGGGGGACTACACTGAAGCTTTCTTT
>TRBV6-1|16|TRBD2|few|TRBJ2-1
CASSLYSAGAYNEQFF
TGTGCCAGCAGCCTCTATTCGGCGGGAGCGTACAATGAGCAGTTCTTC
>TRBV12-5|15|-|many|TRBJ2-1
CASGLVQGLGGEQFF
TGTGCTAGTGGTTTGGTACAGGGCCTGGGTGGTGAGCAGTTCTTC
>TRBV7-8|15|-|few|TRBJ2-7
CASRPGGQQYYEQYF
TGTGCCAGCAGACCCGGGGGCCAGCAATATTACGAGCAGTACTTC
>TRBV27|17|TRBD2|-|TRBJ2-3
CASSLGEREVGTDTQYF
TGTGCCAGCAGTTTAGGGGAGCGGGAGGTGGGCACAGATACGCAGTATTTT
>TRBV19|16|-|few|TRBJ1-1
CASSKGSWTANTEAFF
TGTGCCAGTAGTAAGGGGAGCTGGACAGCGAACACTGAAGCTTTCTTT
>TRBV9|12|-|many|TRBJ2-7
CASSVASGEQYF
TGTGCCAGCAGCGTAGCCAGTGGCGAGCAGTACTTC
>TRBV7-8|15|TRBD2|many|TRBJ2-1
CASSPGTSEYNEQFF
TGTGCCAGCAGCCCCGGGACTAGCGAGTACAATGAGCAGTTCTTC
>TRBV20-1|10|-|many|TRBJ2-1
CSASGRRQFF
TGCAGTGCTTCGGGTCGTCGGCAGTTCTTC
>TRBV6-6|13|TRBD2|few|TRBJ2-7
CASSYLAGSEQYF
TGTGCCAGCAGTTACCTAGCGGGGTCCGAGCAGTACTTC
>TRBV12-3/TRBV12-4|14|-|many|TRBJ2-2
CASSWEMGTGELFF
TGTGCCAGCAGTTGGGAGATGGGGACCGGGGAGCTGTTTTTT
>TRBV5-6|16|-|many|TRBJ2-5
CASSLRTPYVQETQYF
TGTGCCAGCAGCTTGCGGACCCCCTATGTCCAAGAGACCCAGTACTTC
>TRBV10-3|13|-|few|TRBJ1-1
CAISGVGNTEAFF
TGTGCCATCAGTGGGGTGGGGAACACTGAAGCTTTCTTT
>TRBV15|14|TRBD1|few|TRBJ1-5
CATSSNRGRQPQHF
TGTGCCACCAGCAGTAACAGGGGTCGGCAGCCCCAGCATTTT
>TRBV12-3/TRBV12-4|12|-|many|TRBJ2-3
CATIHPPGTQYF
TGTGCCACCATCCACCCCCCGGGTACGCAGTATTTT
>TRBV27|15|-|-|TRBJ1-1
CASSLMWGMNTEAFF
TGTGCCAGCAGTTTGATGTGGGGAATGAACACTGAAGCTTTCTTT
>TRBV9|16|-|-|TRBJ1-1
CASTPQSGGLDTEAFF
TGTGCCAGCACCCCCCAATCTGGGGGGCTGGACACTGAAGCTTTCTTT
>TRBV28|15|TRBD2|few|TRBJ2-7
CASSPLAGPVYEQYF
TGTGCCAGCAGTCCCTTAGCGGGACCCGTTTACGAGCAGTACTTC
>TRBV12-3/TRBV12-4|13|-|many|TRBJ1-5
CASSGGGTQPQHF
TGTGCCAGCAGCGGCGGGGGCACTCAGCCCCAGCATTTT
>TRBV7-9|16|TRBD1|-|TRBJ1-1
CASTLGKQGTMTEAFF
TGTGCCAGCACCTTGGGGAAACAGGGGACCATGACTGAAGCTTTCTTT